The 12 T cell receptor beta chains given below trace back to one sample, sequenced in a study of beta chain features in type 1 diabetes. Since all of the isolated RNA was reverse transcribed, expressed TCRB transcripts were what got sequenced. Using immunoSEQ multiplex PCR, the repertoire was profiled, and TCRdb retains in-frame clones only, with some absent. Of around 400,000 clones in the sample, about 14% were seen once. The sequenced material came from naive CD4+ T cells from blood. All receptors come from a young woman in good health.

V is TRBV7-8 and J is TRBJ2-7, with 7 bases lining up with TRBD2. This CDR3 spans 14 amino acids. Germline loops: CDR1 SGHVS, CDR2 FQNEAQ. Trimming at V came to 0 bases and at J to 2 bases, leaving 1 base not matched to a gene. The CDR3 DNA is TGTGCCAGCAGCTTAGCGGGAGGGCCCTACGAGCAGTACTTC. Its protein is CASSLAGGPYEQYF. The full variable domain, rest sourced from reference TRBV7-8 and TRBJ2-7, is GAGVSQSPRYKVAKRGQDVALRCDPISGHVSLFWYQQALGQGPEFLTYFQNEAQLDKSGLPSDRFFAERPEGSVSTLKIQRTQQEDSAVYLCASSLAGGPYEQYFGPGTRLTVT.

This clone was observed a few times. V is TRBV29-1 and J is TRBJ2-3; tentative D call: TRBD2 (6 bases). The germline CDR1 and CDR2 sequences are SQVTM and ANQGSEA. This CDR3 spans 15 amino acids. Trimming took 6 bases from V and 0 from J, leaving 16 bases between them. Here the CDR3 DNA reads TGCAGCGTATTAGCGGATCAAGCTAGCACAGATACGCAGTATTTT. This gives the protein CSVLADQASTDTQYF.

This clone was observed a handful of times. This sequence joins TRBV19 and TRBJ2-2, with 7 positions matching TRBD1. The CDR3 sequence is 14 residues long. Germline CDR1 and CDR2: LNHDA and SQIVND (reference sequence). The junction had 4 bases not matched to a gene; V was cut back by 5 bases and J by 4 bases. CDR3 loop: CASSVQGSTGELFF. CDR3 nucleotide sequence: TGTGCCAGTAGTGTACAGGGGAGCACCGGGGAGCTGTTTTTT.

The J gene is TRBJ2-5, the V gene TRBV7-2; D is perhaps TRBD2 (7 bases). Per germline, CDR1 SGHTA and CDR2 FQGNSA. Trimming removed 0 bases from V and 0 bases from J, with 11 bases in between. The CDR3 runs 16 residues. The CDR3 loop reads CASSLAGGRNQETQYF. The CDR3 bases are TGTGCCAGCAGCTTAGCGGGGGGGCGCAACCAAGAGACCCAGTACTTC.

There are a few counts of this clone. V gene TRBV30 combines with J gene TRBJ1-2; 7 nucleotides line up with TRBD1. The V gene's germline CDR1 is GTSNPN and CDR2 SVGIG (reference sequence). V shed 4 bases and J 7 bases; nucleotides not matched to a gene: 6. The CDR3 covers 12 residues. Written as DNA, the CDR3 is TGTGCCTGGAAGGAGACAGGGTTTGGCTACACCTTC. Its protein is CAWKETGFGYTF.

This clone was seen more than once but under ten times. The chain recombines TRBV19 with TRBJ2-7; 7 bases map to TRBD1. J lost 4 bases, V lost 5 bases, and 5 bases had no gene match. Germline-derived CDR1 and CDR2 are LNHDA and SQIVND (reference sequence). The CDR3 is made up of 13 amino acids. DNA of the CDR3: TGTGCCAGTAGTTCGGGACAGATGTACGAGCAGTACTTC. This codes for CASSSGQMYEQYF.

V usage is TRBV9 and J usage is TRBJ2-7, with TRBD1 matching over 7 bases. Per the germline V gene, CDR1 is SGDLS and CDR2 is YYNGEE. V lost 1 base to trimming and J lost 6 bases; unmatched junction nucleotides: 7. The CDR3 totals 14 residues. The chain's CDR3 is CASSVSGTVPEQYF. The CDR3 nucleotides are TGTGCCAGCAGCGTATCCGGGACAGTACCCGAGCAGTACTTC.

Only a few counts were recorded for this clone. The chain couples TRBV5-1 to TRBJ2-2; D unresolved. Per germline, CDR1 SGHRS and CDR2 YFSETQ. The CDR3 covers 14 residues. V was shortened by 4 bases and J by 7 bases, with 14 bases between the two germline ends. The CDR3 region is CASSPPPRSGELFF. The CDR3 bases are TGCGCCAGCAGCCCCCCGCCGCGGAGCGGGGAGCTGTTTTTT.

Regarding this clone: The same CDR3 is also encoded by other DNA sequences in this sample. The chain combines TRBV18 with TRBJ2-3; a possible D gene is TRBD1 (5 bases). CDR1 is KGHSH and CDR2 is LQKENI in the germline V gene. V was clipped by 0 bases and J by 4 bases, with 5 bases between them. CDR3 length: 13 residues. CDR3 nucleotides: TGTGCCAGCTCACCACCGGGGCCAGATACGCAGTATTTT. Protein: CASSPPGPDTQYF. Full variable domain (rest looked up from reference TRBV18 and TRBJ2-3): NAGVMQNPRHLVRRRGQEARLRCSPMKGHSHVYWYRQLPEEGLKFMVYLQKENIIDESGMPKERFSAEFPKEGPSILRIQQVVRGDSAAYFCASSPPGPDTQYFGPGTRLTVL.

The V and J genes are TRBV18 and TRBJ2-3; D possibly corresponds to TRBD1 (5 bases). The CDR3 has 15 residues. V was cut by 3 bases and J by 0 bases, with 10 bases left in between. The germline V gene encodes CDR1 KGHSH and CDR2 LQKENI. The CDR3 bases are TGTGCCAGCTCACCGACAGCAACTAGCACAGATACGCAGTATTTT. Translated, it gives CASSPTATSTDTQYF.

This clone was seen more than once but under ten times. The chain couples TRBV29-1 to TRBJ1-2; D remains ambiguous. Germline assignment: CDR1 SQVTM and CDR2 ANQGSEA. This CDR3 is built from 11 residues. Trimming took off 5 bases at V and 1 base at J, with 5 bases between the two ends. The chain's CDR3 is CSVNSNYGYTF. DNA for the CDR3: TGCAGCGTTAACAGTAACTATGGCTACACCTTC.

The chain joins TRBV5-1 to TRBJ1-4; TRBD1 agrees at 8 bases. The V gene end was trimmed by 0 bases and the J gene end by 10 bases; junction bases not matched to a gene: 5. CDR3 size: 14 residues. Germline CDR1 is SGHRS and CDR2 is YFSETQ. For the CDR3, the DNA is TGCGCCAGCAGCTTGGAGGACAGGGTTGGAAAACTGTTTTTT. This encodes CASSLEDRVGKLFF.